These 18 T cell receptor beta chains were all obtained from the same sample, sequenced in a study of T-cell reconstitution after alpha-beta-depleted transplantation in children. It was with unique molecular identifiers that the TCRbeta library was prepared. One entry per CDR3 protein results from TCRdb running MiXCR on the PCR reads. The table lists fewer than 550,000 distinct CDR3 sequences, roughly a tenth of them singletons. The sample was PBMCs, taken before TCRalphabeta/CD19-depleted stem cell transplant. The receptors stem from a child aged 2 to 10 with inherited bone marrow failure, due to receive a stem cell transplant.

This clonotype has a count of ten or more. This chain links TRBV7-8 with TRBJ2-2; TRBD2 matches 11 bases. Unmatched junction bases numbered 8, after V lost 0 bases and J lost 2 bases. The germline V gene encodes CDR1 SGHVS and CDR2 FQNEAQ. This CDR3 is built from 19 residues. CDR3 nucleotides: TGTGCCAGCAGCTTAGCGAGGGTAGCGGGAGGGTCCAACACCGGGGAGCTGTTTTTT. This translates into CASSLARVAGGSNTGELFF.

This clonotype was found many times. CDR3 amino acids: CASSQGDFTGELFF. The CDR3 DNA is TGCGCCAGCAGCCAAGGCGACTTCACCGGGGAGCTGTTTTTT. The V call is TRBV4-1, the J call TRBJ2-2, with unresolved D. The germline gives CDR1 MGHRA, CDR2 YSYEKL. V gave up 1 base and J gave up 4 bases, with 7 bases separating them. The CDR3 contains 14 residues.

This rearrangement joins TRBV7-9 to TRBJ1-1, with D uncertain. There are 14 residues in the CDR3. Germline V gene sequence: CDR1 SEHNR, CDR2 FQNEAQ (reference sequence). V lost 5 bases, J lost 3 bases, and 13 bases lay in between. CDR3 residues: CASSGRREDTEAFF. The CDR3 DNA reads TGTGCCAGCAGCGGCCGGAGGGAGGACACTGAAGCTTTCTTT.

This clonotype came up many times. The chain uses TRBV7-2 and TRBJ2-1, with D unresolved. The CDR3 has 13 amino acids. The V gene lost 1 base and the J gene lost 3 bases, with 4 bases spanning the gap. Germline loops: CDR1 SGHTA, CDR2 FQGNSA. CDR3 nucleotide sequence: TGTGCCAGCAGCTTAGTTAACTACAATGAGCAGTTCTTC. It is translated as CASSLVNYNEQFF.

In this sample, this clonotype turned up many times. The CDR3 DNA reads TGTGCCAGCAGGGAGATTAACTATGGCTACACCTTC. This sequence encodes CASREINYGYTF. The rearrangement uses TRBV28 and TRBJ1-2; D uncertain. The germline gives CDR1 MDHEN, CDR2 SYDVKM. CDR3 length: 12 residues. The V and J ends lost 6 bases and 1 base respectively, with 6 bases between them.

The chain uses TRBV18 and TRBJ2-1, with 8 bases lining up with TRBD2. The V segment lost 2 bases and the J segment 5 bases; nucleotides outside the gene matches: 8. CDR1 and CDR2 (germline): KGHSH, LQKENI. This CDR3 is built from 16 residues. CDR3 sequence: CASSPYWGGRNNEQFF. DNA for the CDR3: TGTGCCAGCTCACCATATTGGGGCGGGAGGAACAATGAGCAGTTCTTC.

This clonotype occurred many times. V usage is TRBV11-2 and J usage is TRBJ2-7, with a weak D call TRBD1 (5 bases). Per germline, CDR1 SGHAT and CDR2 FQNNGV. The V and J ends lost 8 bases and 4 bases respectively, with 21 bases between them. The CDR3 consists of 15 residues. The CDR3 sequence is CASHLGLVALYEQYF. The CDR3 region has the DNA TGTGCCAGCCATTTGGGGCTAGTGGCCCTTTACGAGCAGTACTTC.

This clonotype was found many times. This chain connects TRBV5-1 to TRBJ1-2; perhaps TRBD1 as D (5 bases). V was clipped by 0 bases and J by 7 bases, with 13 bases between them. The germline V gene encodes CDR1 SGHRS and CDR2 YFSETQ. The CDR3 has 14 amino acids. The CDR3 loop reads CASSLAAGASGYTF. CDR3 sequence (DNA): TGCGCCAGCAGCTTGGCCGCCGGGGCCAGTGGCTACACCTTC.

In this sample, this clonotype turned up many times. The rearrangement joins TRBV29-1 to TRBJ1-1; possible D gene TRBD1, 6 bases. The CDR3 is 13 amino acids. CDR1 SQVTM and CDR2 ANQGSEA come from the germline V gene. Trimming took off 7 bases at V and 5 bases at J, with 17 bases between the two ends. The CDR3 nucleotides read TGCAGCGGGGGGAGCCGGGGGCGGACTGAAGCTTTCTTT. The encoded protein is CSGGSRGRTEAFF.

This clonotype was detected only once. This sequence joins TRBV7-8 and TRBJ2-7; D is ambiguous. This CDR3 spans 12 amino acids. The germline V and J ends were trimmed by 2 bases and 5 bases, with 7 bases remaining between them. The V gene's germline CDR1 is SGHVS and CDR2 FQNEAQ. The CDR3: CASSLSRNEQYF. The CDR3, as DNA: TGTGCCAGCAGCTTATCCAGGAACGAGCAGTACTTC.

This clonotype was observed at least ten times. The chain links TRBV27 to TRBJ1-2; the D gene is possibly TRBD1 (5 bases). Germline values: CDR1 MNHEY, CDR2 SMNVEV (reference sequence). The V gene lost 2 bases and the J gene lost 6 bases, with 13 bases spanning the gap. This CDR3 has 14 residues. CDR3 coding DNA: TGTGCCAGCAGTTTAGGGCAGGGATGGGATGGCTACACCTTC. It yields the protein CASSLGQGWDGYTF.

This clonotype was picked up many times. The V call is TRBV12-3 or TRBV12-4, the J call TRBJ2-5; D gene uncertain. The germline V and J ends were trimmed by 3 bases and 2 bases, with 13 bases remaining between them. The CDR3 has 15 residues. CDR3 DNA sequence: TGTGCCAGCAGTTTGCTTCCGGCGACACAAGAGACCCAGTACTTC. Amino acids: CASSLLPATQETQYF.

This clonotype was detected a few times. This chain uses TRBV2 with TRBJ1-2, with 12 nucleotides matching TRBD1. CDR3 size: 14 residues. CDR1 and CDR2 from the germline V gene are SNHLY and FYNNEI. The V gene end was trimmed by 10 bases and the J gene end by 3 bases; junction bases not matched to a gene: 6. The CDR3 loop reads CATMGQGADYGYTF. DNA for the CDR3: TGTGCCACCATGGGACAGGGGGCTGACTATGGCTACACCTTC. Drawing the rest from reference TRBV2 and TRBJ1-2, the complete variable domain is EPEVTQTPSHQVTQMGQEVILRCVPISNHLYFYWYRQILGQKVEFLVSFYNNEISEKSEIFDDQFSVERPDGSNFTLKIRSTKLEDSAMYFCATMGQGADYGYTFGSGTRLTVV.

The CDR3, as DNA: TGTGCCAGCAGTTACCGGGACCCAGGGGTAAATGAGCAGTTCTTC. Its translation is CASSYRDPGVNEQFF. The V call is TRBV6-2 or TRBV6-3, the J call TRBJ2-1, with D possibly TRBD1 on 6 matching bases. This CDR3 has 15 amino acids. V was trimmed by 2 bases and J by 7 bases, leaving 15 bases between them. CDR1 is MNHEY, CDR2 SVGEGT, per germline.

This clonotype occurred a few times. This rearrangement joins TRBV7-8 to TRBJ2-7; 8 bases are a match to TRBD1. The CDR3 spans 16 residues. Germline V CDR1 and CDR2: SGHVS, FQNEAQ. J lost 2 bases, V lost 4 bases, and 10 bases had no gene match. CDR3: CASSYAARGRPYEQYF. Written as DNA, the CDR3 is TGTGCCAGCAGCTACGCCGCCAGGGGGCGCCCCTACGAGCAGTACTTC.

The chain joins TRBV7-6 to TRBJ1-3, with D tentatively TRBD1 (6 bases). In germline, CDR1 is SGHVS, CDR2 FNYEAQ. V lost 5 bases and J lost 4, with 12 bases in between. CDR3 length: 14 residues. CDR3: CASSLQGAGNTIYF. CDR3 in DNA: TGTGCCAGCAGCCTACAGGGTGCCGGAAACACCATATATTTT.

This clonotype was recorded at least ten times. The rearrangement joins TRBV6-1 to TRBJ1-6; 7 nucleotides line up with TRBD1. With V trimmed by 6 bases and J by 7 bases, 9 bases remained unmatched. CDR1 MNHNS and CDR2 SASEGT come from the germline V gene. The CDR3 is 15 residues long. CDR3 sequence: CASRDVRDRNSPLHF. DNA for the CDR3: TGTGCCAGCAGGGATGTCCGGGACAGAAATTCACCCCTCCACTTT.

In this sample, this clonotype turned up a few times. This chain connects TRBV20-1 to TRBJ2-1, with TRBD2 matching over 15 bases. Germline V gene data show CDR1 as DFQATT and CDR2 as SNEGSKA (reference sequence). This CDR3 has 18 residues. With V trimmed by 3 bases and J by 0 bases, 6 bases remained unmatched. DNA of the CDR3: TGCAGTGCTAGCGGACTAGCGGGAGGGCATTTCTCCTACAATGAGCAGTTCTTC. Its translation is CSASGLAGGHFSYNEQFF.